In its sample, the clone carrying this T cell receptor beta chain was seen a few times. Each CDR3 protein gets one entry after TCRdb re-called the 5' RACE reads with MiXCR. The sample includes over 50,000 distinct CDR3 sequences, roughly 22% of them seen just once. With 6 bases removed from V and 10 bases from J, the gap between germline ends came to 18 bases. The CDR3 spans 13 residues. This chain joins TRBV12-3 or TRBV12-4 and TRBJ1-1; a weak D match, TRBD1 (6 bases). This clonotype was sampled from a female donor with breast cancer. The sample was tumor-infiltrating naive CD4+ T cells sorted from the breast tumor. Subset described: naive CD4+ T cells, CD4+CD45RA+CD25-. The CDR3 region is CASRQPTGRTAFF. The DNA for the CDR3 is TGTGCCAGCAGGCAACCTACAGGGAGGACAGCTTTCTTT.